The T cell receptor (beta chain) described here comes from a study of CD8+ T cells in alopecia areata (dated by TCRdb to 2017 to 2018). Describing the broader study: Treated patients were enrolled in an open-label pilot trial of oral tofacitinib, 5 to 10 mg twice daily, for moderate-to-severe alopecia areata. Tofacitinib was given for 6 to 18 months, followed by 6 months of follow-up off drug to assess delayed response and recurrence. Disease severity in treated patients was measured with the SALT score, which quantifies the percentage of affected scalp surface area. In both human patients and the C3H/HeJ mouse model, the study applied high-throughput TCRbeta sequencing to look at T cell clonal expansion in alopecia areata. On the human side, TCRbeta sequencing was run on scalp tissue and on sorted CD4+ and CD8+ peripheral blood T cells from healthy controls and from alopecia areata patients with either patchy or totalis/universalis disease. Tofacitinib-treated patients had biopsies at baseline and at 4 and 24 weeks of treatment, with a later scalp biopsy in several patients. Scalp clonality was compared across normal scalp (n=4), patchy alopecia areata scalp (n=8), and alopecia totalis/universalis scalp (n=8). RNA was extracted with the PAXgene miRNA kit for fixed scalp, the miRNeasy kit for PBMCs, and the RNeasy kit for mouse skin. TCRbeta CDR3 regions were amplified by immunoSEQ multiplex PCR with 35 Vbeta forward and 13 Jbeta reverse primers.

Counted from cysteine to phenylalanine, this CDR3 has 16 amino acids. Only CDR3 DNA is held: 48 bases, read in frame from base 1. Reading the germline V gene gives CDR1 MGHDK and CDR2 SYGVNS. V is reduced by 1 base and J by 0 bases, leaving a spacing of 10 bases between them. The treatment or condition tag for this specimen amounts to: oral pan-JAK inhibitor, 5-10 mg twice daily. Peripheral blood and lesional scalp punch biopsies were obtained from patients with alopecia areata. PBMCs were isolated by density centrifugation and stained for CD3, CD4 and CD8, and CD4+ and CD8+ T cells were sorted on a FACSAria. Libraries were built with the immunoSEQ multiplex PCR assay. RNA was extracted from all samples and reverse transcribed into cDNA, which served as template for TCR sequencing. SuperScript III was used to make first-strand cDNA, primed with a 2:1 mix of oligo-dT and random hexamers. A synthetic immune receptor repertoire was used to gauge amplification bias, and whatever bias remained was removed computationally. In the original analysis: After raw reads were preprocessed to remove errors, the CDR3 was defined following IMGT conventions as running from the conserved cysteine to phenylalanine. Clonality was computed by normalizing Shannon entropy by log2 of the number of productive unique TCRs and subtracting the result from 1. Scalp TCRbeta sequences were cross-referenced with sorted blood CD4 and CD8 repertoires so that the CD4 or CD8 identity of scalp clones could be inferred. TCRdb holds this immuneACCESS table with in-frame rearrangements only. Some clones are missing; in checked studies, unresolved V genes explain under half, and the rest has no known cause. The DNA was the basis for D and trimming; V, J and clone size are from that table. Here the sample has about 190,000 clones; under 80% occur a single time. Approximately 1.3% of the sample belongs to the ten largest clones.

Worth noting for this clone: Its antigen remains unidentified. No much larger clone exists at a distance of one base, and base qualities are not known.

Results and caveats for the whole study, not just this receptor: With tofacitinib, both scalp clonality and the number of expanded CD8+ clones among the top 100 scalp clones went down significantly. Unlike mouse skin, which is dominated by gammadelta T cells, normal human skin has resident alphabeta T cells that are also sequenced, and this complicates analysis of the scalp TCR repertoire. Many expanded lesional clones persisted in scalp and blood during tofacitinib treatment, which may partly explain relapse after stopping treatment. Lesional scalp, especially in alopecia totalis/universalis, showed higher clonality and more expanded CD8+ clones than normal scalp, suggesting antigenic drive. Because the treated cohort was small and had just a single nonresponder, larger studies are needed to establish links between baseline CD8+ expansion and response. Compared with mice, TCR sequences shared between patients were less clear, possibly partly because of HLA diversity across the patient population.

This clonotype originated in a human donor with alopecia areata. This sample comprised CD4+ T cells sorted from blood, obtained between weeks 47 and 50, from a patient treated with tofacitinib. The receptor chain draws on TRBV25-1 and TRBJ1-5, with no reliable assignment of the D segment. The CDR3: CASSESRDFSNQPQHF. In nucleotides, the sequence is TGTGCCAGCAGTGAATCTCGGGATTTTAGCAATCAGCCCCAGCATTTT. Joined to the reference TRBV25-1 and TRBJ1-5 proteins, this CDR3 gives the full variable domain: EADIYQTPRYLVIGTGKKITLECSQTMGHDKMYWYQQDPGMELHLIHYSYGVNSTEKGDLSSESTVSRIRTEHFPLTLESARPSHTSQYLCASSESRDFSNQPQHFGDGTRLSIL.